This T cell receptor beta chain was sequenced for a study of identical twins. After template switching added a universal primer site, the resulting cDNA carried unique molecular identifiers. TCRdb itself ran the 5' RACE reads through MiXCR, one entry per CDR3 protein. This sample carries 540,000 or so distinct CDR3 sequences, more than 20% of them seen once, and the ten largest clones take approximately 0.52%. This clonotype was counted between two and nine times. What it recognizes is unknown. Whole-study findings and limits: When twins shared out-of-frame alpha sequences, those sequences had excess low generation probability.

The CDR3 extends over 16 amino acids. Germline V gives CDR1 DFQATT, CDR2 SNEGSKA (reference sequence). V shed 4 bases and J 5 bases; nucleotides not matched to a gene: 10. This sample was also put to use in a study of yellow fever vaccine responses in identical twins. That work adds: It has been reported that, in twins, the vaccine T cell response seemed partly convergent and partly personalized.

The chain uses TRBV20-1 and TRBJ2-1; TRBD2 matches at 11 bases. The sample was CD4+ T cells sorted from blood. The TCR sequence derives from a young woman in good health. In nucleotides, the CDR3 is TGCAGTGCTACCCCGGGACTAGCGGCCAATGACAATGAGCAGTTCTTC. It encodes CSATPGLAANDNEQFF.